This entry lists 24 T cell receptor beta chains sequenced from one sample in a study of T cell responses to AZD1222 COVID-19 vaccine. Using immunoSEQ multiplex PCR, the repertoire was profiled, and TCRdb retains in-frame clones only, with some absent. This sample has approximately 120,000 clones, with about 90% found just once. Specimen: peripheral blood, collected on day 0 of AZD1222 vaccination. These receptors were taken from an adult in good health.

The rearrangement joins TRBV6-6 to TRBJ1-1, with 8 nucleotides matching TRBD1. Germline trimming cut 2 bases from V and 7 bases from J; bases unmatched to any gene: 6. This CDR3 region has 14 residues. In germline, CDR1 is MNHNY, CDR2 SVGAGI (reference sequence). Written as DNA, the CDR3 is TGTGCCAGCAGTTACCCGGGGACAGGCATTGAAGCTTTCTTT. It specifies CASSYPGTGIEAFF.

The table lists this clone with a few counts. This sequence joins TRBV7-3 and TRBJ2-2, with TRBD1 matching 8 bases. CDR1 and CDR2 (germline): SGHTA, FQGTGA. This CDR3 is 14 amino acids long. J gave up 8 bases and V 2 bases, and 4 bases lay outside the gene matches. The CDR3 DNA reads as TGTGCCAGCAGCTTACAGGGGGCTCTAGGGGAGCTGTTTTTT. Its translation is CASSLQGALGELFF.

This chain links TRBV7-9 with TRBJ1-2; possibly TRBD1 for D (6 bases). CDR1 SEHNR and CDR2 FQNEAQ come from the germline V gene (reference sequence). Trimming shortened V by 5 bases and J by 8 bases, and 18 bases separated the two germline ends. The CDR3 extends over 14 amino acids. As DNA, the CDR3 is TGTGCCAGCAGCCCCCCTGGGGGGCAAATAGGCTACACCTTC. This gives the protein CASSPPGGQIGYTF.

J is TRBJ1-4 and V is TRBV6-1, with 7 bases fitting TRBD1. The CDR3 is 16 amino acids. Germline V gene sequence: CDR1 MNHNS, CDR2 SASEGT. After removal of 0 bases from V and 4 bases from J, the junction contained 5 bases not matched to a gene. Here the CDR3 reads CASSEAWYRGNEKLFF. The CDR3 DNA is TGTGCCAGCAGTGAAGCGTGGTACAGGGGTAATGAAAAACTGTTTTTT.

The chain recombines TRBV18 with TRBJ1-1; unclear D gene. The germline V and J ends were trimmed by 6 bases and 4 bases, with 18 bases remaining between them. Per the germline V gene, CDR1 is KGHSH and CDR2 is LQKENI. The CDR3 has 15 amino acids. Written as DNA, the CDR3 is TGTGCCAGCTCTCCTGATTCGGGCCCGGGCACTGAAGCTTTCTTT. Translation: CASSPDSGPGTEAFF.

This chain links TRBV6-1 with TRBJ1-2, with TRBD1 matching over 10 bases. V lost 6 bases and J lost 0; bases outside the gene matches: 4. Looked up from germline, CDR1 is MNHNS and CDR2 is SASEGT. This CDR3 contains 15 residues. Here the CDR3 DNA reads TGTGCCAGCAGACTTGGGACAGGGGCTAACTATGGCTACACCTTC. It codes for CASRLGTGANYGYTF.

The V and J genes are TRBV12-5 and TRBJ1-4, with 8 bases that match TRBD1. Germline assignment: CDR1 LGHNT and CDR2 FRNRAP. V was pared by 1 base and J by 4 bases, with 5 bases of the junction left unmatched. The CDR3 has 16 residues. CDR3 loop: CASGLAGQVFNEKLFF. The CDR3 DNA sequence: TGTGCTAGTGGTTTGGCGGGACAGGTTTTTAATGAAAAACTGTTTTTT. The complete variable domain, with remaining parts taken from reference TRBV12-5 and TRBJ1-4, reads DARVTQTPRHKVTEMGQEVTMRCQPILGHNTVFWYRQTMMQGLELLAYFRNRAPLDDSGMPKDRFSAEMPDATLATLKIQPSEPRDSAVYFCASGLAGQVFNEKLFFGSGTQLSVL.

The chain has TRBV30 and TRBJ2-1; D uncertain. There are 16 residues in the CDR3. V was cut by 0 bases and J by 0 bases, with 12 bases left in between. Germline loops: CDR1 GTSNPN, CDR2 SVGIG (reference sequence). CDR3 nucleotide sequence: TGTGCCTGGAGTGTCTCACACTTCAGCTCCTACAATGAGCAGTTCTTC. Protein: CAWSVSHFSSYNEQFF.

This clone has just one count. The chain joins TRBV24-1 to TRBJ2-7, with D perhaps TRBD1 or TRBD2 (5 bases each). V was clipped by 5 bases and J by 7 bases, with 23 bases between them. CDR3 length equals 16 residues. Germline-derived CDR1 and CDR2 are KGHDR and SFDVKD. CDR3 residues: CATSVSRDLPTREQYF. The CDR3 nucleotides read TGTGCCACCAGTGTATCTAGGGACCTACCTACGAGGGAGCAGTACTTC.

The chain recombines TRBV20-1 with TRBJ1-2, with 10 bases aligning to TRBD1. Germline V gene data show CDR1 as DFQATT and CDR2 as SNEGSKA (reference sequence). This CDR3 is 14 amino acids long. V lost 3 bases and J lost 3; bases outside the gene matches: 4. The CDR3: CSASRDRGYYGYTF. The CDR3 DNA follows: TGCAGTGCTAGTAGGGACAGGGGATACTATGGCTACACCTTC.

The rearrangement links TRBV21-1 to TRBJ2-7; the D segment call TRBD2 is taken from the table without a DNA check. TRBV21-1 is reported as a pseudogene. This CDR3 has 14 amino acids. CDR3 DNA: TGTGCCAGCAGCAACCCGGGACTCTTCTACGAGCAGTACTTC. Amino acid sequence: CASSNPGLFYEQYF.

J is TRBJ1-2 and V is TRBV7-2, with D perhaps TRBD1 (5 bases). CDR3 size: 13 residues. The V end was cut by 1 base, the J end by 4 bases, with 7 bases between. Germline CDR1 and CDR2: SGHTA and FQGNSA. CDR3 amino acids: CASSLGGGYGYTF. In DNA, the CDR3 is TGTGCCAGCAGCTTAGGCGGGGGCTATGGCTACACCTTC.

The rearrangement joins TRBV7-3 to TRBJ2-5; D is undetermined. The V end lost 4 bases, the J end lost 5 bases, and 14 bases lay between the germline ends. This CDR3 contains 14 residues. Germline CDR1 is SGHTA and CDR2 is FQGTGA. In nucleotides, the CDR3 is TGTGCCAGCAGCTCTGGTAGTACCCCGGAGACCCAGTACTTC. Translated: CASSSGSTPETQYF.

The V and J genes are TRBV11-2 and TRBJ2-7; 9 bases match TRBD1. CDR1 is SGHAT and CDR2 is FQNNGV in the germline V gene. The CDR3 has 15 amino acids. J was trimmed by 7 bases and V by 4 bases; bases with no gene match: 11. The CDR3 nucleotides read TGTGCCAGCAGCTCGTACAGGGGGCTATTGCTTGAGCAGTACTTC. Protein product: CASSSYRGLLLEQYF.

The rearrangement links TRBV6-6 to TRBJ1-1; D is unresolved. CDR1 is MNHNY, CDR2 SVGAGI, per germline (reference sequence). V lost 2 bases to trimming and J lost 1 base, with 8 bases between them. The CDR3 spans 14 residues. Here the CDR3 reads CASSYNGQNTEAFF. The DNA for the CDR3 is TGTGCCAGCAGTTACAACGGGCAGAACACTGAAGCTTTCTTT.

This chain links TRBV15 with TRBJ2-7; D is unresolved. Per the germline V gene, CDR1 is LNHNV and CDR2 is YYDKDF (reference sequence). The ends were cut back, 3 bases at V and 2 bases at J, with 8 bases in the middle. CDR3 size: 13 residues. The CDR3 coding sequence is TGTGCCACCAGCAGCGGGTCCACCTACGAGCAGTACTTC. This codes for CATSSGSTYEQYF.

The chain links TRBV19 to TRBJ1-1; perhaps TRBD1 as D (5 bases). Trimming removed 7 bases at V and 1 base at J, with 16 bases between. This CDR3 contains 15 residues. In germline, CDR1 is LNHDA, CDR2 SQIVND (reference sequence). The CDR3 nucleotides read TGTGCCAGTACTTTGCGGAGGCAGGGGAACACTGAAGCTTTCTTT. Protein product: CASTLRRQGNTEAFF.

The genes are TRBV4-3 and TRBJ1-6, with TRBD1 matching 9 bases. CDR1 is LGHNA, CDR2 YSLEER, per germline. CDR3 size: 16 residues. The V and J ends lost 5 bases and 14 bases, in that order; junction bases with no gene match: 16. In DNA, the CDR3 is TGCGCCAGCAGCGAACAGGGGGCCCTCCCAATTGGGGCCCTCCACTTT. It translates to CASSEQGALPIGALHF.

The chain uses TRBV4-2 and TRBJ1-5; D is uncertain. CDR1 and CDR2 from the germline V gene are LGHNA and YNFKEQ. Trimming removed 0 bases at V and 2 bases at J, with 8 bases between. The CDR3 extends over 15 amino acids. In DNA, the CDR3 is TGTGCCAGCAGCCAAGATGAAGGGCGCAATCAGCCCCAGCATTTT. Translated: CASSQDEGRNQPQHF.

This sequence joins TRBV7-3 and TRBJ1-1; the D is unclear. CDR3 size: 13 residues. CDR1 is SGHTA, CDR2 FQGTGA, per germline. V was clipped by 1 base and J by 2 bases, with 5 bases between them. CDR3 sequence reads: CASSLIGNTEAFF. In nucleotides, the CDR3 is TGTGCCAGCAGCTTAATAGGAAACACTGAAGCTTTCTTT.

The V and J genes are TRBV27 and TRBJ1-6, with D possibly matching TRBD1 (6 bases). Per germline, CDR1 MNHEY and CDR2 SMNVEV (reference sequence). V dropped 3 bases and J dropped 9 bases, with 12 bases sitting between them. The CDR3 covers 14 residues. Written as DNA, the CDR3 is TGTGCCAGCAGTTTGGGAGGGGGGGGTTCACCCCTCCACTTT. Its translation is CASSLGGGGSPLHF.

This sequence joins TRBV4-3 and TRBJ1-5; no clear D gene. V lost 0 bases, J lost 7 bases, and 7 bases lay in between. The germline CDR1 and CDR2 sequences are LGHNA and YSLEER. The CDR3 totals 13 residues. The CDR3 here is CASSQEVGQPQHF. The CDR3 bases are TGCGCCAGCAGCCAAGAGGTCGGACAGCCCCAGCATTTT.

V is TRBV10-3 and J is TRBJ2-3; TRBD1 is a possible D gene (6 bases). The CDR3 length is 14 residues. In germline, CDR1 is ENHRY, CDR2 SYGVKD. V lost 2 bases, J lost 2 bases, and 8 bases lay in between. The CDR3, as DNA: TGTGCCATCAGTGAGACAGGGCTCACAGATACGCAGTATTTT. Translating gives CAISETGLTDTQYF.

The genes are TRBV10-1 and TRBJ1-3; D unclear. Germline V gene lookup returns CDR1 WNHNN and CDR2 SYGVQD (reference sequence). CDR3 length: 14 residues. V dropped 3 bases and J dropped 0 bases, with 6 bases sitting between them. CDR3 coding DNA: TGCGCCAGCAGTGAAGACCACTCTGGAAACACCATATATTTT. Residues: CASSEDHSGNTIYF.